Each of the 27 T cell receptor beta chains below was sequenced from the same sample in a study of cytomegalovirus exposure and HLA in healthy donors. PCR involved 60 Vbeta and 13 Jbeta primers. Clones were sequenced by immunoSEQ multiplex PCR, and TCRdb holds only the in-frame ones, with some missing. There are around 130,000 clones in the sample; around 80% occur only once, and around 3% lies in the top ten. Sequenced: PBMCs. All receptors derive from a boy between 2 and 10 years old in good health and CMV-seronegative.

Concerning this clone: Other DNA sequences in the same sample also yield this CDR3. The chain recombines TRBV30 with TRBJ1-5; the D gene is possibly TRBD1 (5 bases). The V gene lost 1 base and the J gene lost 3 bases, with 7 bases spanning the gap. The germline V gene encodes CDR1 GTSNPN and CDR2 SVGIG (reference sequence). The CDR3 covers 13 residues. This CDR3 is CAWSGQSNQPQHF. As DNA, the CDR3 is TGTGCCTGGAGTGGACAGTCCAATCAGCCCCAGCATTTT.

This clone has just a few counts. The CDR3 DNA sequence: TGTGCCAGCAGCCTGACAGGGGGTAATGAGGATGAGCAGTTCTTC. Its translation: CASSLTGGNEDEQFF. V usage is TRBV5-4 and J usage is TRBJ2-1; 9 nucleotides match TRBD1. Unmatched junction bases numbered 10, after V lost 4 bases and J lost 8 bases. This CDR3 spans 15 amino acids. CDR1 and CDR2 (germline): SGHNT, YYREEE (reference sequence).

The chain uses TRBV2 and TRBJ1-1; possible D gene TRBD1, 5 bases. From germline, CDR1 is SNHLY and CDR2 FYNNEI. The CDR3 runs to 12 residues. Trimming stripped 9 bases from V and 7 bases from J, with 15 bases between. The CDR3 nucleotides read TGTGCCAGGGTGGGGCAGGGACTTGAAGCTTTCTTT. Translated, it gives CARVGQGLEAFF.

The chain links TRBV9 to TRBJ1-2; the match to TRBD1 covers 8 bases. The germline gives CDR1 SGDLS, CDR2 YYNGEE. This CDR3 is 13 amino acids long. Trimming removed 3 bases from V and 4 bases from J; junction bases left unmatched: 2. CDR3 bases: TGTGCCAGCAGCGAGGGGACAGGCTATGGCTACACCTTC. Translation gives CASSEGTGYGYTF.

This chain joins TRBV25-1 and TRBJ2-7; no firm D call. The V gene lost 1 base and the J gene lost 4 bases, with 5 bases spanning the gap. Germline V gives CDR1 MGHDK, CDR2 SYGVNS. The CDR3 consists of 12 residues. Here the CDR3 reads CASSEFGYEQYF. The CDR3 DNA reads TGTGCCAGCAGTGAATTCGGGTACGAGCAGTACTTC.

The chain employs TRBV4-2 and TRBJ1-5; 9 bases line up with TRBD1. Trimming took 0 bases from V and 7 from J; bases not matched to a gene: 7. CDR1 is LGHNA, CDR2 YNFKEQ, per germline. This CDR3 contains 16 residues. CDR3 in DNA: TGTGCCAGCAGCCAAGAACGGACAGGGGATTGGCAGCCCCAGCATTTT. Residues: CASSQERTGDWQPQHF.

CDR3 DNA sequence: TGTGCCAGCAGTTTCCGAGAGGCGCCCTACGAGCAGTACTTC. Translation: CASSFREAPYEQYF. This chain links TRBV6-5 with TRBJ2-7; unclear D gene. The CDR3 covers 14 residues. V lost 4 bases and J lost 2, with 12 bases in between. Germline-derived CDR1 and CDR2 are MNHEY and SVGAGI.

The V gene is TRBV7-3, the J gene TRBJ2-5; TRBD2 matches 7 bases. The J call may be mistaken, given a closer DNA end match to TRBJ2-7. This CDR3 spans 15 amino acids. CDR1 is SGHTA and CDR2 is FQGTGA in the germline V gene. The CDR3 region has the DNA TGTGCCAGCAGCTTGTCAGCGGGACTCTTGTACGAGCAGTACTTC. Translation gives CASSLSAGLLYEQYF.

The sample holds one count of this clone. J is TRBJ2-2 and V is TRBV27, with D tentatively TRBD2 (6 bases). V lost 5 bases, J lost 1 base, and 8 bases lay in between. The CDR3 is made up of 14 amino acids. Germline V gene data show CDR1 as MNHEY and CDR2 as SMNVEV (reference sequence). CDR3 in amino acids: CASSGEENTGELFF. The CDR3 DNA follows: TGTGCCAGCAGTGGGGAGGAGAACACCGGGGAGCTGTTTTTT.

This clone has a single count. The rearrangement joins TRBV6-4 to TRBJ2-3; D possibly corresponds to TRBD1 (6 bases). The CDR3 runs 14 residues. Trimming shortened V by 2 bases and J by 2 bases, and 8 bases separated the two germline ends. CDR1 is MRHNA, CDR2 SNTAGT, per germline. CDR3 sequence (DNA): TGTGCCAGCAGTGACGGGACAAACACAGATACGCAGTATTTT. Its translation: CASSDGTNTDTQYF.

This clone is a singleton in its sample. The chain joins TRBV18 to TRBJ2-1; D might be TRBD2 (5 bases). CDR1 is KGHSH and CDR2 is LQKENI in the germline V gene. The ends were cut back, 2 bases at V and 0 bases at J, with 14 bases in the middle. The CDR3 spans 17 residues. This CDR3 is CASSPELAESSYNEQFF. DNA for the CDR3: TGTGCCAGCTCACCAGAGCTAGCTGAGAGCTCCTACAATGAGCAGTTCTTC.

CDR3 in amino acids: CASSLTQGFPNQPQHF. As DNA, the CDR3 is TGTGCCAGCAGTTTAACACAGGGTTTCCCAAATCAGCCCCAGCATTTT. This chain joins TRBV27 and TRBJ1-5; tentative D call: TRBD1 (6 bases). In germline, CDR1 is MNHEY, CDR2 SMNVEV (reference sequence). The CDR3 has 16 amino acids. Trimming pared 2 bases from V and 4 bases from J, leaving 15 bases between.

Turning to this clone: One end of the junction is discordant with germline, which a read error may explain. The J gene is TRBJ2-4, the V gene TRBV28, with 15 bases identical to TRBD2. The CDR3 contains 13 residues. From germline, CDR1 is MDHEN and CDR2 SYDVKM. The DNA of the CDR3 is TGTGCCAGCAGTCGGACTAGCGGGAGGGCCCGGAACTTC. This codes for CASSRTSGRARNF.

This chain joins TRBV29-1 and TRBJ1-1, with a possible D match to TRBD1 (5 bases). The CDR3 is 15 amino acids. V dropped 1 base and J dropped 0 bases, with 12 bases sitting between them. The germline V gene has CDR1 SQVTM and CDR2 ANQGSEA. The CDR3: CSVEGLDRVNTEAFF. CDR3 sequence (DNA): TGCAGCGTTGAAGGACTTGACAGAGTGAACACTGAAGCTTTCTTT. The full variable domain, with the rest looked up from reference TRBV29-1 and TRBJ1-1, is SAVISQKPSRDICQRGTSLTIQCQVDSQVTMMFWYRQQPGQSLTLIATANQGSEATYESGFVIDKFPISRPNLTFSTLTVSNMSPEDSSIYLCSVEGLDRVNTEAFFGQGTRLTVV.

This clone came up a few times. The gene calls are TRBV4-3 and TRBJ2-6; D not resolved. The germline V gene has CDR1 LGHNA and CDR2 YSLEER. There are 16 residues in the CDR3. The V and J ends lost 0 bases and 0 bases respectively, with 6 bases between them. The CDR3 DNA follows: TGCGCCAGCAGCCAAGATCCCGTCTCTGGGGCCAACGTCCTGACTTTC. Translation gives CASSQDPVSGANVLTF.

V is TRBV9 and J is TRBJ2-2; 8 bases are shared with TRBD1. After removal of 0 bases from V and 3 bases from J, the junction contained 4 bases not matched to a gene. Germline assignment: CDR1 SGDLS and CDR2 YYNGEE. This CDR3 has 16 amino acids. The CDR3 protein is CASSVADRGYTGELFF. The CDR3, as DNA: TGTGCCAGCAGCGTAGCAGACAGGGGCTACACCGGGGAGCTGTTTTTT.

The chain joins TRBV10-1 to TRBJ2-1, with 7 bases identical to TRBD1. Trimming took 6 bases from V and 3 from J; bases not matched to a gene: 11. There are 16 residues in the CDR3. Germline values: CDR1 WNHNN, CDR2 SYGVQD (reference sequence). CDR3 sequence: CASRTGPPMGYNEQFF. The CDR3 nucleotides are TGCGCCAGCAGGACAGGGCCACCGATGGGCTACAATGAGCAGTTCTTC.

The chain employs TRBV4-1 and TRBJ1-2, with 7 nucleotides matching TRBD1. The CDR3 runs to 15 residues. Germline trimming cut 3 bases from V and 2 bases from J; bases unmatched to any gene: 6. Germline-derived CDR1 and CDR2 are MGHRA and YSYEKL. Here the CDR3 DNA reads TGCGCCAGCAGCCACCTGGGACAGTGGAACTATGGCTACACCTTC. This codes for CASSHLGQWNYGYTF.

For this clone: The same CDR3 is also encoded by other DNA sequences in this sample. The CDR3 bases are TGTGCCAGCAGTTACTCGAGACAGGGGAACACTGAAGCTTTCTTT. It codes for CASSYSRQGNTEAFF. This chain uses TRBV6-6 with TRBJ1-1; 7 bases fit TRBD1. Germline trimming cut 0 bases from V and 1 base from J; bases unmatched to any gene: 2. The CDR3 contains 15 residues. Per the germline V gene, CDR1 is MNHNY and CDR2 is SVGAGI (reference sequence).

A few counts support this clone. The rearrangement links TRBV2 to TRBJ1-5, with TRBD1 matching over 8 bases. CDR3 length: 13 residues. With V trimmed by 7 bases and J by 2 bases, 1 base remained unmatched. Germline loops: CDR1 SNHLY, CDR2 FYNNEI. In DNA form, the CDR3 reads TGTGCCAGCAAGGGACAGGGCAATCAGCCCCAGCATTTT. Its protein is CASKGQGNQPQHF.

CDR3 bases: TGTGCCAGCAGCGTAGGTTCTTGGGGGCAGGGGAACACTGAAGCTTTCTTT. This translates into CASSVGSWGQGNTEAFF. V gene TRBV9 combines with J gene TRBJ1-1, with D maybe TRBD1 (6 bases). CDR3 length: 17 residues. The V gene lost 0 bases and the J gene lost 1 base, with 16 bases spanning the gap. Germline assignment: CDR1 SGDLS and CDR2 YYNGEE.

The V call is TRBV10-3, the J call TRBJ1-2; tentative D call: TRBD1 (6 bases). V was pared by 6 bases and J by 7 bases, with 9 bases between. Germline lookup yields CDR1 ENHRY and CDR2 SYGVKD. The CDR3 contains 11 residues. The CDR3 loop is CAISQGSGYTF. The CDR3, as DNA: TGTGCCATCAGCCAGGGGAGTGGCTACACCTTC.

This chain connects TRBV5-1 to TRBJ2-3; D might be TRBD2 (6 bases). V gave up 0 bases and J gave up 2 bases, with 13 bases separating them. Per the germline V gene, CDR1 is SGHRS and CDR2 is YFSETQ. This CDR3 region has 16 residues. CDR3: CASSLAGSGTTDTQYF. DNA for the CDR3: TGCGCCAGCAGCTTGGCCGGTAGCGGAACCACAGATACGCAGTATTTT.

CDR3 DNA sequence: TGTGCCAGCACCCTGACCCGGGAAAACACTGAAGCTTTCTTT. It yields the protein CASTLTRENTEAFF. V usage is TRBV5-6 and J usage is TRBJ1-1; D uncertain. This CDR3 has 14 amino acids. Per germline, CDR1 SGHDT and CDR2 YYEEEE. V was cut by 6 bases and J by 2 bases, with 14 bases left in between.

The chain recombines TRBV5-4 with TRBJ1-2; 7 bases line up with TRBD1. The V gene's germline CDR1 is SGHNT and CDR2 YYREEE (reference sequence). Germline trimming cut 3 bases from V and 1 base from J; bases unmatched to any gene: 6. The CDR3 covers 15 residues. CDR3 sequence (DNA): TGTGCCAGCAGCTCCGGGACAGAGAATAACTATGGCTACACCTTC. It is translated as CASSSGTENNYGYTF.

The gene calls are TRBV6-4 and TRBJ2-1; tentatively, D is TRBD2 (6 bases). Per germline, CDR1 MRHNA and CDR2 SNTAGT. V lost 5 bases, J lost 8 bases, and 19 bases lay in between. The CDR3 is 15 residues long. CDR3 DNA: TGTGCCAGCAGTCGGACGGGGGAGGCCGGGGATGAGCAGTTCTTC. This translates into CASSRTGEAGDEQFF.

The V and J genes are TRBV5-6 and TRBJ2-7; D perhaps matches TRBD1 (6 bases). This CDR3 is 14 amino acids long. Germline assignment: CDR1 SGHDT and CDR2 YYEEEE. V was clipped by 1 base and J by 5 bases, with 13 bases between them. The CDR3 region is CASSLRQALNEQYF. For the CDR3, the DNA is TGTGCCAGCAGCTTGAGACAGGCTCTCAACGAGCAGTACTTC.